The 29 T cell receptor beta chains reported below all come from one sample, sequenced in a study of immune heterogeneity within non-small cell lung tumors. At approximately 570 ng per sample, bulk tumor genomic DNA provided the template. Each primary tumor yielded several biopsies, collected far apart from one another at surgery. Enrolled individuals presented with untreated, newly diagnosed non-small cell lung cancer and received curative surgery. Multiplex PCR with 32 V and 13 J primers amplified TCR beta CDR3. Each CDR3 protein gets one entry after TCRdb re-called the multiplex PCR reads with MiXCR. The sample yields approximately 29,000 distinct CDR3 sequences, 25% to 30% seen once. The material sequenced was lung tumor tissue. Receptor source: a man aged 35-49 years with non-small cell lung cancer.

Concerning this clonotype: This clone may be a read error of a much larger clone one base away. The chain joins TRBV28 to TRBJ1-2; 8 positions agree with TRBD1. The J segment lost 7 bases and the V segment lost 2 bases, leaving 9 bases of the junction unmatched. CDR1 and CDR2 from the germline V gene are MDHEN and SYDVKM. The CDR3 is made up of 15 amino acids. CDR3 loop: CASSLTTGVTGGYTF. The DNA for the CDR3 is TGTGCCAGCAGTTTAACGACAGGGGTAACGGGTGGCTACACCTTC.

The CDR3 bases are TGCAGTGCTATCCCGACAGGGGAGACTTCACCCCTCCACTTT. Amino acids: CSAIPTGETSPLHF. This chain uses TRBV20-1 with TRBJ1-6; 8 bases are shared with TRBD1. CDR1 and CDR2 (germline): DFQATT, SNEGSKA (reference sequence). The CDR3 has 14 residues. Germline trimming cut 4 bases from V and 9 bases from J; bases unmatched to any gene: 8.

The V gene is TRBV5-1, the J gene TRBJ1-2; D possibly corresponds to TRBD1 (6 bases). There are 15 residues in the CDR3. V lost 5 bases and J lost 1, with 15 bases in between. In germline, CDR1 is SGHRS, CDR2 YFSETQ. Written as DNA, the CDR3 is TGCGCCAGCAGTGACAGGAGCCCTTTTAACTATGGCTACACCTTC. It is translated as CASSDRSPFNYGYTF.

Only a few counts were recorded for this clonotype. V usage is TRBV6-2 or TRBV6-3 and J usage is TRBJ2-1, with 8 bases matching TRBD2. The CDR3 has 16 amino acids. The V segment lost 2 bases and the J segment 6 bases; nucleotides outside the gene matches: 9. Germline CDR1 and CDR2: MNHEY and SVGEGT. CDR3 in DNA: TGTGCCAGCAGTTACGGCGGGAGGAGGGGCCCCAATGAGCAGTTCTTC. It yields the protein CASSYGGRRGPNEQFF.

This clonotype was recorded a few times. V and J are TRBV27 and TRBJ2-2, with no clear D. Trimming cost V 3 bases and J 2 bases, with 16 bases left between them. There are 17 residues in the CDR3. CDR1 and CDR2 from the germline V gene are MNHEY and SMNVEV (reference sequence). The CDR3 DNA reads TGTGCCAGCAGTTTTCGAGTCGGTGGACCCAACACCGGGGAGCTGTTTTTT. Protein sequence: CASSFRVGGPNTGELFF.

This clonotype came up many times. The CDR3 bases are TGCGCCAGCAGCGGCGGACAGGGCGTCTACGAGCAGTACTTC. This encodes CASSGGQGVYEQYF. The genes are TRBV5-1 and TRBJ2-7; 8 nucleotides agree with TRBD1. CDR1 is SGHRS, CDR2 YFSETQ, per germline. With 4 bases clipped from V and 3 bases from J, the junction kept 6 bases outside the gene matches. This CDR3 is 14 amino acids long.

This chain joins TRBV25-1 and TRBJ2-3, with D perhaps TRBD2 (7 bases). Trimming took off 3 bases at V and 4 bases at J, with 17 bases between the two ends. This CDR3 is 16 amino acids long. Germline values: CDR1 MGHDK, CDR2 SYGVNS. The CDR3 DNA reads TGTGCCAGCAGTGATCCTACAGGGAGGGTTGCAGATACGCAGTATTTT. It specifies CASSDPTGRVADTQYF.

This CDR3 is CASSLQSGLAGRANEQFF. CDR3 bases: TGTGCCAGCAGCCTACAGAGCGGACTAGCGGGAAGAGCAAATGAGCAGTTCTTC. J is TRBJ2-1 and V is TRBV7-2; TRBD2 matches 12 bases. V dropped 5 bases and J dropped 7; count of bases not matched to a gene: 15. Germline CDR1 reads SGHTA; CDR2 reads FQGNSA. The CDR3 totals 18 residues.

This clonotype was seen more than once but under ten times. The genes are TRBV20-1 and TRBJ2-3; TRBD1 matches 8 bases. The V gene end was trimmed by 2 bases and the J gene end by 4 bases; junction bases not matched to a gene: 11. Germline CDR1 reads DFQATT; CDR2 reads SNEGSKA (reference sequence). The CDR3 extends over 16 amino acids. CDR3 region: CSARRFRTGQSDTQYF. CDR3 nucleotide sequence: TGCAGTGCTAGAAGGTTTCGGACAGGGCAGTCAGATACGCAGTATTTT.

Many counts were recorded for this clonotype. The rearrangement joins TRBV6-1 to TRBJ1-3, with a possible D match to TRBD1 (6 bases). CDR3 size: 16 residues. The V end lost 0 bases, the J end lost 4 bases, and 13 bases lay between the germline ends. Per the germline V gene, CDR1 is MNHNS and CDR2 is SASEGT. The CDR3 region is CASSEAMGRGGNTIYF. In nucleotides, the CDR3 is TGTGCCAGCAGTGAAGCGATGGGCAGGGGAGGAAACACCATATATTTT.

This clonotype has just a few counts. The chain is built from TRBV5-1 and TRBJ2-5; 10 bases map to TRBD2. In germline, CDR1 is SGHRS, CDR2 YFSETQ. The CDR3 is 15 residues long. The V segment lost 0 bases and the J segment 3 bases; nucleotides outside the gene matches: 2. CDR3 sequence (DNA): TGCGCCAGCAGCTTGGGTAGCGGGAGGAAAGAGACCCAGTACTTC. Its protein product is CASSLGSGRKETQYF.

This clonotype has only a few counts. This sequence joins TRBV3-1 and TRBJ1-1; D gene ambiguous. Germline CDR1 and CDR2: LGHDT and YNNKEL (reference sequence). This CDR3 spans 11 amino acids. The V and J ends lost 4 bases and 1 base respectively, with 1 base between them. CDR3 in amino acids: CASSRNTEAFF. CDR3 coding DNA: TGTGCCAGCAGCCGGAACACTGAAGCTTTCTTT.

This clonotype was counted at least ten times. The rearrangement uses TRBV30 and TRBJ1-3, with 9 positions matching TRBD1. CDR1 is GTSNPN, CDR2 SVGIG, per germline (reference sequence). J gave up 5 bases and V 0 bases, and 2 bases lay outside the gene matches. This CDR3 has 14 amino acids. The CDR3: CAWSVQGARNTIYF. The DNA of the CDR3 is TGTGCCTGGAGTGTACAGGGGGCAAGAAACACCATATATTTT.

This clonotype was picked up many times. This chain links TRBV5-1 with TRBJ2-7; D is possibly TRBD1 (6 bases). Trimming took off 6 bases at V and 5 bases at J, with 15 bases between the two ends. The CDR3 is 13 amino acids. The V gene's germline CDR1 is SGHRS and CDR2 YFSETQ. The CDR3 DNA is TGCGCCAGCACCGAGGGACACATCGACGAGCAGTACTTC. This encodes CASTEGHIDEQYF. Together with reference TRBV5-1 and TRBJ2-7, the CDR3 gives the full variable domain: KAGVTQTPRYLIKTRGQQVTLSCSPISGHRSVSWYQQTPGQGLQFLFEYFSETQRNKGNFPGRFSGRQFSNSRSEMNVSTLELGDSALYLCASTEGHIDEQYFGPGTRLTVT.

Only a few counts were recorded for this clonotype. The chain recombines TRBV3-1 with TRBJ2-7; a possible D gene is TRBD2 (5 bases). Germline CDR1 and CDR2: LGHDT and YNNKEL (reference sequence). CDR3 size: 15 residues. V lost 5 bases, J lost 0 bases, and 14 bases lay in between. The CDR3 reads CASSFSQRSSYEQYF. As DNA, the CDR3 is TGTGCCAGCAGCTTCTCACAGCGGAGCTCCTACGAGCAGTACTTC.

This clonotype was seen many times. CDR3 DNA: TGTGCCAGCAGTCCTAGGACAGGGCGAATGGCTTTCTTT. As protein: CASSPRTGRMAFF. This rearrangement joins TRBV12-3 or TRBV12-4 to TRBJ1-1; 8 bases line up with TRBD1. The CDR3 extends over 13 amino acids. The V and J ends lost 5 bases and 11 bases, in that order; junction bases with no gene match: 10.

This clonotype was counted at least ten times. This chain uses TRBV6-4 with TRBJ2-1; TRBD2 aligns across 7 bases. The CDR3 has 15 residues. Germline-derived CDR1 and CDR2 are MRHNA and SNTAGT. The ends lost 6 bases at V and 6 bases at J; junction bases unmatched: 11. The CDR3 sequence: CASSLSAGAGNEQFF. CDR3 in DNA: TGTGCCAGCAGCCTTAGTGCGGGAGCGGGCAATGAGCAGTTCTTC.

In nucleotides, the CDR3 is TGTGCCAGCAGCTTTAGTCTCCTTAGCACAGATACGCAGTATTTT. Amino acids: CASSFSLLSTDTQYF. V is TRBV7-9 and J is TRBJ2-3, with unresolved D. V gave up 3 bases and J gave up 0 bases, with 10 bases separating them. Germline V gene lookup returns CDR1 SEHNR and CDR2 FQNEAQ (reference sequence). The CDR3 contains 15 residues.

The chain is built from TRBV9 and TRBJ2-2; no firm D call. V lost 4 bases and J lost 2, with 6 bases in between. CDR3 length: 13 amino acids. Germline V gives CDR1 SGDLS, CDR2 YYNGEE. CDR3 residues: CASSPLNTGELFF. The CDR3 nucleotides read TGTGCCAGCAGCCCGCTCAACACCGGGGAGCTGTTTTTT.

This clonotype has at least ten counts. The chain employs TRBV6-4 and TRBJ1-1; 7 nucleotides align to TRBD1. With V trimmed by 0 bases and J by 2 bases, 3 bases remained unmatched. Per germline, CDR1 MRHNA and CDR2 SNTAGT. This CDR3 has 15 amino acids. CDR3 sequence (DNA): TGTGCCAGCAGTGACTCGGCAGGGGGTAACACTGAAGCTTTCTTT. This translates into CASSDSAGGNTEAFF.

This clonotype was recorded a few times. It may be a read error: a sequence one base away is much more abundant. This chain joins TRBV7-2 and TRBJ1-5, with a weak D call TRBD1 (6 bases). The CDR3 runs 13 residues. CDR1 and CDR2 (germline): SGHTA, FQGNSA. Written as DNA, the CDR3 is TGTGTCAGCAGCGCAGGGGCGGATCAGCCCCAGCATTTT. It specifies CVSSAGADQPQHF.

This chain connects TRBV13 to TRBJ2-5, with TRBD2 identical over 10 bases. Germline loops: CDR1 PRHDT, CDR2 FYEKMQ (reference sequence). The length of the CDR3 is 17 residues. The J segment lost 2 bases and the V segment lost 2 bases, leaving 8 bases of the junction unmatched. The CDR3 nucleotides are TGTGCCAGCAGCTTATCACTCTGGACTAGCGGACAAGAGACCCAGTACTTC. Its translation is CASSLSLWTSGQETQYF.

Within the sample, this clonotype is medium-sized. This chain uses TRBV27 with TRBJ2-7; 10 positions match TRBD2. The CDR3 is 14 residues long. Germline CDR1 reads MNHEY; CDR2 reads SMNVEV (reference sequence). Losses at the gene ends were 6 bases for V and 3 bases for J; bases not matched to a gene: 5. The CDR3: CASRLAGDGYEQYF. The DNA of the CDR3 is TGTGCCAGCAGGCTAGCGGGAGATGGCTACGAGCAGTACTTC.

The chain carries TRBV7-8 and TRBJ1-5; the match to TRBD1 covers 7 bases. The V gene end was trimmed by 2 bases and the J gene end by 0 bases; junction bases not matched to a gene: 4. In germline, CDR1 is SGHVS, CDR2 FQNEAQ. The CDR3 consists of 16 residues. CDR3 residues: CASSLPRGYSNQPQHF. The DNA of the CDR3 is TGTGCCAGCAGCTTACCCAGGGGGTATAGCAATCAGCCCCAGCATTTT.

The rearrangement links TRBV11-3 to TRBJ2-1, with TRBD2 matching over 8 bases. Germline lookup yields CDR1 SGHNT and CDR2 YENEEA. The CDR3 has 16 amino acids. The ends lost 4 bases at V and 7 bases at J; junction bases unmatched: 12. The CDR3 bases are TGTGCCAGCAGCTCGGGGGCGGGAGGCTCGGGGAATGAGCAGTTCTTC. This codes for CASSSGAGGSGNEQFF.

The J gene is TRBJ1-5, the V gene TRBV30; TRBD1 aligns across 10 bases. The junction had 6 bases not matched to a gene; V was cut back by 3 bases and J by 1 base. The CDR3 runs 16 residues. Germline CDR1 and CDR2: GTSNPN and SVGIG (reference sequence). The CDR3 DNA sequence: TGTGCCTGGAGCGAGGGGACAGGGGTGAGCAATCAGCCCCAGCATTTT. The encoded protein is CAWSEGTGVSNQPQHF.

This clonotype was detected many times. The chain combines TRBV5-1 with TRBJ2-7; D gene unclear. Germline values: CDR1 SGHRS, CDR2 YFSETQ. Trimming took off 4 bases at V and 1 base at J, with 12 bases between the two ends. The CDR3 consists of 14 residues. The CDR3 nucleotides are TGCGCCAGCAGCCTAACGGCCCATTCCTACGAGCAGTACTTC. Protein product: CASSLTAHSYEQYF.

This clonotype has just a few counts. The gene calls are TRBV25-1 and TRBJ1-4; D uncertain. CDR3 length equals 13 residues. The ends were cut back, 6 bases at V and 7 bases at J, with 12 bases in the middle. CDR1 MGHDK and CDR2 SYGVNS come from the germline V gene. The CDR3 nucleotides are TGTGCCAGCAGCACCCCAGGACGTGAAAAACTGTTTTTT. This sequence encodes CASSTPGREKLFF.

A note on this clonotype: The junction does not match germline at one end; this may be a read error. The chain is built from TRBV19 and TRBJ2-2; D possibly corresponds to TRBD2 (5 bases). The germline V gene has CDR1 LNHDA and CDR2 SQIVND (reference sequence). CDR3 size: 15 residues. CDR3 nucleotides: TGTGCCAGTAGTCTAAGGACCATTAACACCGGGGAGATGTTTTTT. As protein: CASSLRTINTGEMFF.